These 9 T cell receptor beta chains originate from one sample sequenced in a study of CD8 T cells in ankylosing spondylitis. TCRdb redid the calling of the 5' RACE reads with MiXCR, one entry per CDR3 protein. Here the sample spans tens of thousands of distinct CDR3 sequences, approximately 5% being singletons. Sequenced sample: blood, either unsorted or a sorted T cell fraction (not recorded which). The receptor source for this set is a male donor with ankylosing spondylitis or in good health (not recorded which).

In this sample, this clonotype turned up many times. The rearrangement joins TRBV30 to TRBJ1-1; tentative D call: TRBD1 (5 bases). Germline V lookup: CDR1 GTSNPN, CDR2 SVGIG (reference sequence). V lost 4 bases and J lost 1, with 16 bases in between. The CDR3 covers 15 residues. The DNA of the CDR3 is TGTGCCTGGAACCAGGGATCCGTACCGAACACTGAAGCTTTCTTT. Protein product: CAWNQGSVPNTEAFF.

This clonotype was picked up many times. CDR3 bases: TGTGCCAGTAGTATAGATCGGTTCTTCAATCAGCCCCAGCATTTT. Translated: CASSIDRFFNQPQHF. The chain uses TRBV19 and TRBJ1-5, with no clear D. The CDR3 has 15 residues. Germline CDR1 reads LNHDA; CDR2 reads SQIVND (reference sequence). V was pared by 0 bases and J by 3 bases, with 9 bases between.

V gene TRBV5-5 combines with J gene TRBJ1-2; 9 nucleotides align to TRBD1. CDR1 is SGHKS and CDR2 is YYEKEE in the germline V gene (reference sequence). J was trimmed by 8 bases and V by 3 bases; bases with no gene match: 11. The CDR3 spans 15 residues. CDR3 in DNA: TGTGCCAGCAGCTCTCAGGGACAGGGTATGGGCGGCTACACCTTC. Encoded protein: CASSSQGQGMGGYTF.

The table lists this clonotype with many counts. V is TRBV3-1 and J is TRBJ2-1, with D perhaps TRBD2 (6 bases). Per germline, CDR1 LGHDT and CDR2 YNNKEL (reference sequence). This CDR3 has 19 residues. V dropped 6 bases and J dropped 4 bases, with 28 bases sitting between them. CDR3 bases: TGTGCCAGCAGTGGTATTCGTTGGACATCCGGGACTCTTTACAATGAGCAGTTCTTC. Protein: CASSGIRWTSGTLYNEQFF.

This clonotype was found many times. CDR3 in amino acids: CASTLSPGSSYNEQFF. CDR3 DNA sequence: TGTGCCAGTACCCTCTCCCCGGGAAGCTCCTACAATGAGCAGTTCTTC. This chain connects TRBV19 to TRBJ2-1, with D possibly being TRBD2 (5 bases). The V gene lost 7 bases and the J gene lost 0 bases, with 16 bases spanning the gap. Germline V gene lookup returns CDR1 LNHDA and CDR2 SQIVND (reference sequence). The CDR3 has 16 residues.

The chain joins TRBV7-9 to TRBJ1-4, with D hard to call. This CDR3 spans 12 amino acids. Deletions cut 5 bases from V and 7 bases from J, with 8 bases between. Per the germline V gene, CDR1 is SEHNR and CDR2 is FQNEAQ (reference sequence). The CDR3 nucleotides are TGTGCCAGCAGCGACTACTTTGAAAAACTGTTTTTT. Amino acids: CASSDYFEKLFF. The entire variable domain, with the rest obtained from reference TRBV7-9 and TRBJ1-4, is as follows: DTGVSQNPRHKITKRGQNVTFRCDPISEHNRLYWYRQTLGQGPEFLTYFQNEAQLEKSRLLSDRFSAERPKGSFSTLEIQRTEQGDSAMYLCASSDYFEKLFFGSGTQLSVL.

CDR3 bases: TGTGCCTCCACCCCGCACGGCCAGGGGACAGAAAATGAAAAACTGTTTTTT. Encoded protein: CASTPHGQGTENEKLFF. This chain joins TRBV7-4 and TRBJ1-4; 7 nucleotides agree with TRBD1. The germline gives CDR1 SGHVT, CDR2 SQSDAQ. The CDR3 is made up of 17 amino acids. V was pared by 11 bases and J by 5 bases, with 20 bases of the junction left unmatched.

This clonotype was found many times. This chain joins TRBV6-5 and TRBJ2-7; a weak D match, TRBD1 (6 bases). Per germline, CDR1 MNHEY and CDR2 SVGAGI. The V end lost 2 bases, the J end lost 3 bases, and 11 bases lay between the germline ends. This CDR3 spans 14 amino acids. For the CDR3, the DNA is TGTGCCAGCAGTTACCAGGGGAATGGCTACGAGCAGTACTTC. Amino acids: CASSYQGNGYEQYF.

This clonotype is deemed medium-sized. CDR3 protein: CASSFRQVDEQFF. In DNA, the CDR3 is TGTGCCAGCAGTTTCCGACAGGTCGATGAGCAGTTCTTC. The chain employs TRBV12-3 or TRBV12-4 and TRBJ2-1; D possibly corresponds to TRBD1 (6 bases). The CDR3 is 13 amino acids. V was trimmed by 3 bases and J by 8 bases, leaving 11 bases between them.